This TCR beta chain was identified in a study of high-grade serous ovarian cancer treatment subgroups (dated by TCRdb to the early 2020s). Regarding the complete study: Sequencing yielded a mean of around 14,000 reads and some 7,000 unique TCR beta rearrangements per sample. TCR beta repertoires were profiled in patients with high-grade serous ovarian cancer who were grouped, under a laparoscopic triage algorithm, by complete gross resection or by neoadjuvant chemotherapy response. The cohort comprised roughly 30 patients: some 10 with no residual disease after primary surgery (R0), some 10 excellent NACT responders, and some 10 poor NACT responders. In total there were some 100 samples, since every patient provided one primary tumor sample and two metastatic tumor samples. What the research found in general, with its limitations: TCR clonal relatedness was found to be positively correlated with neoantigen level and, by trend, with copy number variation and mutation load derived from whole-genome sequencing. The TCR repertoire analyses centered on CDR3, leaving CDR1 and CDR2 unanalyzed. Bulk tumor TCR sequencing lacked spatial information, limiting insight into HGSC tumor complexity and diversity. Repertoire similarity ranging from roughly 0.095 to 0.8 was observed between tumors from the same patient, whereas almost no similarity was observed between different patients.

A note on this clone: There is no known antigen for this receptor. Base quality data are lacking; no much larger clone is found one base away.

The 80 to 90 tumor samples underwent high-throughput TCR profiling using ImmunoSEQ. Per the authors' processing: The repertoire diversity metrics included richness (unique productive sequences), clonality, evenness and relatedness, and the Bhattacharyya coefficient was used to measure similarity between samples. Conclusions stayed consistent in a sensitivity analysis that left out TCRs with fewer than two reads. What TCRdb holds here is the immuneACCESS table cut down to in-frame rearrangements. Part of the clones is not present; checked against another copy, under half of the missing clones reflect an unresolved V gene, and the others are unexplained. Clonal size and the V and J genes are those of that table, whereas D and trimming came from the DNA. Recorded for this sample are 4,000 to 5,000 clones; over 55% of them occurred a single time. Jointly, the top ten make up roughly 12% of the sample.

Collection of tumor samples took place before definitive surgery or chemotherapy. The MD Anderson Biospecimen Extraction Resource handled genomic DNA extraction, while the MD Anderson Cancer Genomics Laboratory carried out the TCR sequencing. Material for sequencing was tumor tissue. The clonotype originates from a human donor with high-grade serous ovarian cancer.

The CDR3 region has the sequence CASSSQLNTGELFF. The sequence in DNA is TGTGCCAGCAGTTCCCAACTGAACACCGGGGAGCTGTTTTTT. Here the chain combines TRBV5-4 and TRBJ2-2; no D gene can be assigned with confidence. From the germline V gene (reference sequence), CDR1 is SGHNT and CDR2 is YYREEE. The CDR3, from cysteine to phenylalanine, totals 14 residues. The only DNA kept is the CDR3, 42 bases in frame from the first base. Trimming costs V 5 bases and J 1 base, and their ends lie 9 bases apart.